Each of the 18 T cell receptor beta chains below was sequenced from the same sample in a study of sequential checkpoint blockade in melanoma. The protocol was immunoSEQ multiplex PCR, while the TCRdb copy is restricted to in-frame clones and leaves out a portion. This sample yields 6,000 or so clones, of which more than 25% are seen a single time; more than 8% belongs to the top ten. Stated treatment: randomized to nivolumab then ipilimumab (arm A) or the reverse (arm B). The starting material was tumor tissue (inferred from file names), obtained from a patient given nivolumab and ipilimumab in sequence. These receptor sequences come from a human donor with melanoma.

CDR3 loop: CATSVDSGANVLTF. The CDR3 coding sequence is TGCGCCACCTCAGTTGACTCTGGGGCCAACGTCCTGACTTTC. V and J are TRBV5-1 and TRBJ2-6; D gene uncertain. The CDR3 covers 14 residues. Germline CDR1 is SGHRS and CDR2 is YFSETQ. V lost 9 bases and J 0 bases, leaving 10 bases between the germline ends.

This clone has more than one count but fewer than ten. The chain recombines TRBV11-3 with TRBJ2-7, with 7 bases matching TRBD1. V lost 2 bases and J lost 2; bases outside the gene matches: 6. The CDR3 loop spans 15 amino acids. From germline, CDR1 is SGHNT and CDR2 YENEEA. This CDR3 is CASSLSEDRAYEQYF. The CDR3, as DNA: TGTGCCAGCAGCTTATCAGAAGACAGGGCCTACGAGCAGTACTTC.

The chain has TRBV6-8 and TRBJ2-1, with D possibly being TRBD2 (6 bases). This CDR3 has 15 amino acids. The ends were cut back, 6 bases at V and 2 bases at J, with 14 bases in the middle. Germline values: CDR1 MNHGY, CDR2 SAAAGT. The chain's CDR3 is CASRLTSIAYNEQFF. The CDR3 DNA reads TGTGCCAGCAGGCTTACTAGCATCGCCTACAATGAGCAGTTCTTC.

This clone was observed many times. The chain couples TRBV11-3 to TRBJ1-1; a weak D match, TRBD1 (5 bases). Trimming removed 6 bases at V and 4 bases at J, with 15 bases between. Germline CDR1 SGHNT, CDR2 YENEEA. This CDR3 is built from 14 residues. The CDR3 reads CASSWGGLGTEAFF. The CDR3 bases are TGTGCCAGCAGTTGGGGGGGGTTGGGCACTGAAGCTTTCTTT.

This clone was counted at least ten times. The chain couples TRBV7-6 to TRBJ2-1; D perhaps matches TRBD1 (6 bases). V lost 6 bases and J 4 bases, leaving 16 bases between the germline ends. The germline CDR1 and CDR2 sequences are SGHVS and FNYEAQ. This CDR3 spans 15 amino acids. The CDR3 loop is CASSRADSSYNEQFF. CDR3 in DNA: TGTGCCAGCAGTCGGGCGGACAGCTCTTACAATGAGCAGTTCTTC.

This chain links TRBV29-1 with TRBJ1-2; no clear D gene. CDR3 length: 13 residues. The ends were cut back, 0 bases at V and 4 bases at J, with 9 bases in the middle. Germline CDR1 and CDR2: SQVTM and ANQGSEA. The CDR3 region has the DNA TGCAGCGTTGAAGACAGCCGGTCCTATGGCTACACCTTC. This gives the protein CSVEDSRSYGYTF.

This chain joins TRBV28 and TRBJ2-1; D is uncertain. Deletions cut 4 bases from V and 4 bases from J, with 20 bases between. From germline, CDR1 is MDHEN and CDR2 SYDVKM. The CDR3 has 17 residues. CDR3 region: CASSSLVRVGLYNEQFF. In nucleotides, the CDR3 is TGTGCCAGCAGTTCGCTGGTCCGGGTCGGGCTATACAATGAGCAGTTCTTC.

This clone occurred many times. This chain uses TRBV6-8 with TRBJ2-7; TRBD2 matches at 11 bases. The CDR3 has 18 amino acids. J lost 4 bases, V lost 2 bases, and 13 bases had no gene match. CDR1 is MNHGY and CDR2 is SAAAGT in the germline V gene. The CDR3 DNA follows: TGTGCCAGCAGTTACCGCGACAGGGGACTAGCGGCGATATACGAGCAGTACTTC. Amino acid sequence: CASSYRDRGLAAIYEQYF.

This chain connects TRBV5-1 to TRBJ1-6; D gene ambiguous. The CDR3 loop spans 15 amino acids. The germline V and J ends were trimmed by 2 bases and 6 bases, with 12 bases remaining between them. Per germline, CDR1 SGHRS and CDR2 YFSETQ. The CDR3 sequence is CASSFTADFNSPLHF. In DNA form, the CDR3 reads TGCGCCAGCAGCTTCACGGCAGACTTTAATTCACCCCTCCACTTT.

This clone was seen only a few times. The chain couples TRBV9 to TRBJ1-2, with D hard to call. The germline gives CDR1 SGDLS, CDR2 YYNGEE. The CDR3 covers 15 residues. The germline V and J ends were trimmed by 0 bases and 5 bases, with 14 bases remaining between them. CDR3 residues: CASSVEPNPFYGYTF. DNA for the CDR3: TGTGCCAGCAGCGTAGAGCCAAATCCCTTTTATGGCTACACCTTC.

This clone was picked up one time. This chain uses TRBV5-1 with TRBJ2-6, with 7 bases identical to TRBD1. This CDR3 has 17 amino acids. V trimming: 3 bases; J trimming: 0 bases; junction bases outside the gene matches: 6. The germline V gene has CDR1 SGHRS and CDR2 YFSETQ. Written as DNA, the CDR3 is TGCGCCAGCAGCTATCGGACAGGACCCTCTGGGGCCAACGTCCTGACTTTC. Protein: CASSYRTGPSGANVLTF.

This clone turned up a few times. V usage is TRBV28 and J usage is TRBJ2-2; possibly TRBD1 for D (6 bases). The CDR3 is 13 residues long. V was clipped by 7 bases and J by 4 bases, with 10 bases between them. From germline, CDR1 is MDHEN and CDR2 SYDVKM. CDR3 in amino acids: CASIGQSTGELFF. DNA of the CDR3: TGTGCCAGCATCGGACAGTCCACCGGGGAGCTGTTTTTT. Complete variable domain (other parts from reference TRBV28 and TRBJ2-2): DVKVTQSSRYLVKRTGEKVFLECVQDMDHENMFWYRQDPGLGLRLIYFSYDVKMKEKGDIPEGYSVSREKKERFSLILESASTNQTSMYLCASIGQSTGELFFGEGSRLTVL.

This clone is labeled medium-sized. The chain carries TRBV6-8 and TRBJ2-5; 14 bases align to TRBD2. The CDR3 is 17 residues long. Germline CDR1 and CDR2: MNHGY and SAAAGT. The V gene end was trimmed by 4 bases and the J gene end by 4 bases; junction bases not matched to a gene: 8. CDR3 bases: TGTGCCAGCAGTTCGTACCCGGGACTAGCGGGGGCAGAGACCCAGTACTTC. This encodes CASSSYPGLAGAETQYF.

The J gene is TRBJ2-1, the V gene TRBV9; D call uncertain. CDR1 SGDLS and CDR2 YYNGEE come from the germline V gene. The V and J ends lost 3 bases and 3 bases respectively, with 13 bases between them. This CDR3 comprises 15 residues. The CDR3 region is CASSADGFYYNEQFF. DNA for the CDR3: TGTGCCAGCAGCGCCGACGGATTTTACTACAATGAGCAGTTCTTC. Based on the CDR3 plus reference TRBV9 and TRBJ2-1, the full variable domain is DSGVTQTPKHLITATGQRVTLRCSPRSGDLSVYWYQQSLDQGLQFLIQYYNGEERAKGNILERFSAQQFPDLHSELNLSSLELGDSALYFCASSADGFYYNEQFFGPGTRLTVL.

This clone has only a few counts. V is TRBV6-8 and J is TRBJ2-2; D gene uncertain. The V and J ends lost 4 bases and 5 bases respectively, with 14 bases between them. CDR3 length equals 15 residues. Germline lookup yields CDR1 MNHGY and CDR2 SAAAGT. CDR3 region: CASSSSVQSTGELFF. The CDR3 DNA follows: TGTGCCAGCAGTTCCTCGGTTCAGAGTACCGGGGAGCTGTTTTTT.

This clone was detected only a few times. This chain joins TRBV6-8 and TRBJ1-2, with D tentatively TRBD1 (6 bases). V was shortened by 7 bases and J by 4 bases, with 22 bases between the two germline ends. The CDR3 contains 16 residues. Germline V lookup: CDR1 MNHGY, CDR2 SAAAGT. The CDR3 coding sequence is TGTGCCAGCACAATGAATCCGGGACAACCTATCTATGGCTACACCTTC. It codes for CASTMNPGQPIYGYTF.

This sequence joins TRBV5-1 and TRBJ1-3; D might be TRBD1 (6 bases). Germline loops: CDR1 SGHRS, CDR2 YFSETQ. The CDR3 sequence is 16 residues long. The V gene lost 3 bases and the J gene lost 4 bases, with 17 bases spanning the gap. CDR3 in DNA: TGCGCCAGCAGCTCCGCCGGACAGCGAACAGGAAACACCATATATTTT. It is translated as CASSSAGQRTGNTIYF. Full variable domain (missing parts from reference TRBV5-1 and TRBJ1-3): KAGVTQTPRYLIKTRGQQVTLSCSPISGHRSVSWYQQTPGQGLQFLFEYFSETQRNKGNFPGRFSGRQFSNSRSEMNVSTLELGDSALYLCASSSAGQRTGNTIYFGEGSWLTVV.

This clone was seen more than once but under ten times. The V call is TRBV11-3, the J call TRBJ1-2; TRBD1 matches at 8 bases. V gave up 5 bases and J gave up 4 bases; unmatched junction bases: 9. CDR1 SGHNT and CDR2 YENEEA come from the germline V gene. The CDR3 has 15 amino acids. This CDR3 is CASSRVGTGRYGYTF. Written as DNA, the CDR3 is TGTGCCAGCAGCAGGGTCGGGACAGGCCGCTATGGCTACACCTTC.